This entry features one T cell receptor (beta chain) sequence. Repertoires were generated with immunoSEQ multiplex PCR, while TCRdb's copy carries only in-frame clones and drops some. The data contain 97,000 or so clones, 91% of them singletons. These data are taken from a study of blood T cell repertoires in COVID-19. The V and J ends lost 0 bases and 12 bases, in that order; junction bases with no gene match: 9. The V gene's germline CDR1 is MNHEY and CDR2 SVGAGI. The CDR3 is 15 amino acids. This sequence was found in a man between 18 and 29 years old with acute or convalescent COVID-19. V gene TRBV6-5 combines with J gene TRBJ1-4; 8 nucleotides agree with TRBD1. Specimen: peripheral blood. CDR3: CASSYSNSRGQELFF. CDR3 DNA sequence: TGTGCCAGCAGTTACTCGAATTCCAGGGGGCAGGAACTGTTTTTT.